The text below deals with one TCR beta chain. The record originates from a study of blood T cell repertoires in COVID-19. Turning to the study itself: Donors in the United States, Italy and Spain gave samples during acute or convalescent COVID-19. PBMCs, B-cell-depleted T cells, or T cells provided the cDNA or gDNA that made up the material.

Original processing methods: Reference gene primer amplification gave nucleated cell count estimates. Assay: immunoSEQ multiplex PCR; the TCRdb copy retains only in-frame clones and omits some. V and J calls and clone size are as listed in that table; D and trimming were resolved from the DNA. This repertoire shows over 40,000 clones, approximately 90% found once; its top ten account for 12%. The sequence derives from a human donor in a cohort sampled during active COVID-19. Source material: peripheral blood.

The CDR3 loop is CASAPEWGGNPLHF. The CDR3 DNA sequence: TGTGCCAGCGCCCCAGAGTGGGGAGGCAATCCCCTCCACTTT. This chain links TRBV7-2 with TRBJ1-6, with D hard to call. Germline lookup yields CDR1 SGHTA and CDR2 FQGNSA. Trimming removed 8 bases at V and 13 bases at J, with 21 bases between. The CDR3 has 14 residues.